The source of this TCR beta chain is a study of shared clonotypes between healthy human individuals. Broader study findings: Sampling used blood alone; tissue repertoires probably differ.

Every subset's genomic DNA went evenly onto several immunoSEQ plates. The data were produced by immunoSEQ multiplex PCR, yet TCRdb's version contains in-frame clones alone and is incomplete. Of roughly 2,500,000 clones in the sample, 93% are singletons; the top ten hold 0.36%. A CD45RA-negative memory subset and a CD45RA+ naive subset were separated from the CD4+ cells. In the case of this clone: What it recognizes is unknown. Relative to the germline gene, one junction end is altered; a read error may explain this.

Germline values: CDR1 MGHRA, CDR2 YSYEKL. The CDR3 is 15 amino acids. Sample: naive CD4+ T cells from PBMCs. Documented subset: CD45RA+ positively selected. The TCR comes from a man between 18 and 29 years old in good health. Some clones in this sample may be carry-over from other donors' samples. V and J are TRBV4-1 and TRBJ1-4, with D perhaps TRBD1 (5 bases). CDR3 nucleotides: TGCACCAGCAGCCACTCGGACGGCCGGGGGGAAAAACTGTTTTTT. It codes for CTSSHSDGRGEKLFF.